A selection of T cell receptor beta chains follows, all from one sample in a study of blood T cell repertoires in COVID-19. The protocol was immunoSEQ multiplex PCR, while the TCRdb copy is restricted to in-frame clones and leaves out a portion. The repertoire holds tens of thousands of clones, with roughly 91% as singletons. Sequenced input: peripheral blood. The origin of the receptors is an older man with active or convalescent COVID-19. The CDR3 runs from the conserved cysteine through the conserved F or W. D genes are given only for firm matches. Where a row states a size, it is once, few, many or the class of an expanded clone; other rows omit it.

size	V	J	D	CDR3	DNA
.	TRBV28	TRBJ1-6	.	CASSLGVNVSPLHF	TGTGCCAGCAGTCTCGGGGTAAATGTATCACCCCTCCACTTT
few	TRBV7-6	TRBJ2-1	TRBD2	CASSLFSGGYNEQFF	TGTGCCAGCAGCTTGTTTAGCGGGGGATACAATGAGCAGTTCTTC
.	TRBV5-1	TRBJ1-4	TRBD1	CASSAKDRVRDEKLFF	TGCGCCAGCAGCGCAAAGGACAGGGTCCGGGATGAAAAACTGTTTTTT
.	TRBV10-3	TRBJ2-7	TRBD2	CAISPTSGRTYEQYF	TGTGCCATCAGCCCCACTAGCGGGAGAACCTACGAGCAGTACTTC
.	TRBV21-1	TRBJ1-2	.	CASSKWDTRDRGQYGYTF	TGTGCCAGCAGCAAATGGGATACTCGGGACAGGGGGCAATATGGCTACACCTTC
.	TRBV6-1	TRBJ1-2	.	CASSETGYGYTF	TGTGCCAGCAGTGAGACAGGCTATGGCTACACCTTC
.	TRBV27	TRBJ2-1	.	CASSWAVHNEQFF	TGTGCCAGCAGTTGGGCCGTCCACAATGAGCAGTTCTTC
.	TRBV24-1	TRBJ1-5	TRBD1	CATSGQGGQPQHF	TGTGCCACCTCAGGACAGGGAGGGCAGCCCCAGCATTTT
.	TRBV5-1	TRBJ2-3	TRBD1	CASSLQGQSGTDTQYF	TGCGCCAGCAGCTTACAGGGACAGTCCGGGACAGATACGCAGTATTTT
once	TRBV19	TRBJ1-2	.	CASSESNYGYTF	TGTGCCAGTAGTGAGTCTAACTATGGCTACACCTTC
few	TRBV10-1	TRBJ2-4	TRBD2	CASSDSGTSGTASINIQYF	TGCGCCAGCAGTGACTCCGGGACTAGCGGGACGGCGTCGATAAACATTCAGTACTTC
.	TRBV1	TRBJ2-7	.	CTSSQPQAPSAQYF	TGCACCAGCAGCCAACCCCAGGCTCCATCGGCGCAGTACTTC
few	TRBV7-2	TRBJ1-2	.	CASSPDRQNGYTF	TGTGCCAGCAGCCCAGACAGACAGAATGGCTACACCTTC
.	TRBV3-1/TRBV3-2	TRBJ2-1	TRBD2	CASSLSSGGVNEQFF	TGTGCCAGCAGCCTTTCTAGCGGGGGGGTCAATGAGCAGTTCTTC
.	TRBV28	TRBJ2-5	.	CASSLNSGETQYF	TGTGCCAGCAGTTTGAATAGCGGCGAGACCCAGTACTTC
.	TRBV5-1	TRBJ2-5	TRBD2	CASSLGLAEVLQETQYF	TGCGCCAGCAGCTTGGGACTAGCGGAGGTACTCCAAGAGACCCAGTACTTC
.	TRBV6-2/TRBV6-3	TRBJ1-5	.	CASSYTLGRGMDQPQHF	TGTGCCAGCAGTTACACCCTAGGAAGGGGCATGGATCAGCCCCAGCATTTT
.	TRBV6-1	TRBJ2-1	.	CASSEGDSSYNEQFF	TGTGCCAGCAGTGAAGGCGACAGCTCCTACAATGAGCAGTTCTTC
.	TRBV21-1	TRBJ2-4	.	CASSKAGAVNIQYF	TGTGCCAGCAGCAAAGCGGGGGCCGTAAACATTCAGTACTTC
.	TRBV28	TRBJ1-2	.	CASSLRGGNYGYTF	TGTGCCAGCAGTCTCAGGGGCGGTAACTATGGCTACACCTTC
.	TRBV18	TRBJ1-1	.	CASSPLEETTEAFF	TGTGCCAGCTCACCGCTGGAGGAAACCACTGAAGCTTTCTTT
.	TRBV18	TRBJ2-1	.	CASSPAGPEQFF	TGTGCCAGCTCACCAGCGGGACCCGAGCAGTTCTTC
.	TRBV9	TRBJ1-3	.	CATGSEGSGNTIYF	TGTGCCACCGGCTCGGAGGGCTCTGGAAACACCATATATTTT
.	TRBV2	TRBJ2-5	.	CASRGLGETQYF	TGTGCCAGCAGAGGACTGGGGGAGACCCAGTACTTC
.	TRBV6-5	TRBJ1-6	.	CASSYFGSDSPLHF	TGTGCCAGCAGCTACTTCGGGTCCGATTCACCCCTCCACTTT
.	TRBV29-1	TRBJ1-1	TRBD1	CSVWGQENTEAFF	TGCAGCGTTTGGGGACAGGAGAACACTGAAGCTTTCTTT
.	TRBV6-6	TRBJ1-5	TRBD1	CASSSAGTGGTQPQHF	TGTGCCAGCAGCTCCGCTGGGACAGGGGGCACTCAGCCCCAGCATTTT
few	TRBV6-1	TRBJ2-5	.	CASSEPGFGKAQYF	TGTGCCAGCAGTGAACCGGGGTTTGGGAAGGCCCAGTACTTC
.	TRBV27	TRBJ2-1	TRBD2	CASSPWTSGKGRSGNEQFF	TGTGCCAGCAGTCCCTGGACTAGCGGGAAAGGGAGGTCGGGGAATGAGCAGTTCTTC
.	TRBV30	TRBJ2-3	TRBD2	CAWSVGSGAPDTQYF	TGTGCCTGGAGTGTTGGCAGCGGGGCGCCAGATACGCAGTATTTT
.	TRBV28	TRBJ2-2	TRBD1	CASSLMGQGAGELFF	TGTGCCAGCAGTTTAATGGGACAGGGAGCCGGGGAGCTGTTTTTT
.	TRBV30	TRBJ1-2	TRBD1	CAWSVKGAYGYTF	TGTGCCTGGAGTGTTAAGGGGGCCTATGGCTACACCTTC
.	TRBV28	TRBJ1-5	.	CASSWGKTTGWNQPQHF	TGTGCCAGCAGTTGGGGAAAAACAACAGGGTGGAATCAGCCCCAGCATTTT
.	TRBV11-2	TRBJ2-1	.	CASSLGPTTQFF	TGTGCCAGCAGCTTAGGGCCCACTACCCAGTTCTTC
.	TRBV27	TRBJ2-1	.	CASSYRPTHEQFF	TGTGCCAGCAGTTACAGGCCGACCCATGAGCAGTTCTTC
once	TRBV14	TRBJ1-2	TRBD1	CASTQDRGYGYTF	TGTGCCAGTACCCAGGACAGGGGCTATGGCTACACCTTC
.	TRBV5-1	TRBJ2-2	TRBD1	CASSLARGSTGELFF	TGCGCCAGCAGCTTGGCCAGGGGGTCCACCGGGGAGCTGTTTTTT
.	TRBV5-1	TRBJ2-5	.	CASSLASGQETQYF	TGCGCCAGCAGCTTGGCCTCGGGCCAAGAGACCCAGTACTTC
.	TRBV30	TRBJ2-7	.	CAWTRGSYEQYF	TGTGCCTGGACTAGGGGGAGCTACGAGCAGTACTTC
.	TRBV5-1	TRBJ2-5	.	CASSYRDKMYQETQYF	TGCGCCAGCAGCTACCGGGACAAGATGTACCAAGAGACCCAGTACTTC
.	TRBV18	TRBJ1-3	.	CASSLRLDSSGNTIYF	TGTGCCAGCTCACTGAGGTTGGACAGCTCTGGAAACACCATATATTTT
.	TRBV6-5	TRBJ2-3	TRBD2	CASSWDYSDTQYF	TGTGCCAGCAGTTGGGACTACTCAGATACGCAGTATTTT
.	TRBV7-8	TRBJ2-1	TRBD2	CASSRLGAGGEQFF	TGTGCCAGCAGCCGTCTGGGTGCGGGGGGTGAGCAGTTCTTC
.	TRBV13	TRBJ1-1	.	CASSPRIKNTEAFF	TGTGCCAGCAGCCCCAGGATAAAGAACACTGAAGCTTTCTTT
.	TRBV2	TRBJ2-3	TRBD1	CASSEDPRGQDTQYF	TGTGCCAGCAGTGAAGACCCCAGGGGGCAAGATACGCAGTATTTT
.	TRBV29-1	TRBJ1-1	TRBD1	CSVSARDRVTEAFF	TGCAGCGTATCCGCCCGGGACAGGGTGACTGAAGCTTTCTTT
.	TRBV6-5	TRBJ2-5	.	CASSYMETQYF	TGTGCCAGCAGTTATATGGAGACCCAGTACTTC
.	TRBV6-2/TRBV6-3	TRBJ1-2	.	CASSYEEESAYGYTF	TGTGCCAGCAGTTACGAGGAGGAGTCGGCCTATGGCTACACCTTC
.	TRBV11-2	TRBJ2-7	TRBD2	CASSSTGLAGAVEQYF	TGTGCCAGCAGCTCTACCGGGCTAGCGGGAGCGGTCGAGCAGTACTTC
few	TRBV12-3/TRBV12-4	TRBJ1-1	TRBD1	CASTWRDREEAFF	TGTGCCAGCACATGGAGGGACAGGGAGGAAGCTTTCTTT
.	TRBV6-6	TRBJ2-1	TRBD2	CASSYGLAGVEQFF	TGTGCCAGCAGTTACGGGCTAGCGGGAGTAGAGCAGTTCTTC
.	TRBV6-6	TRBJ1-1	TRBD1	CASNRGAPIHRAEAFF	TGTGCCAGCAACAGGGGGGCACCGATCCACCGCGCTGAAGCTTTCTTT
.	TRBV11-2	TRBJ2-2	.	CASSFRLRSDTPGELFF	TGTGCCAGCAGCTTCAGACTGAGGTCGGACACTCCCGGGGAGCTGTTTTTT